This T cell receptor beta chain was sequenced in a study of T cells expressing NK-cell markers (dated by TCRdb to 2018 to 2021). For context, the study as a whole: Seven to nine donors provided sorted CD3+CD56+NKG2C+, CD3+CD56+NKG2C- and CD3+CD56-NKG2C+ T-cell subsets, whose TCR beta-chain repertoires were profiled. Of the eight sequenced donors, seven were found to be HCMV-seropositive and one was found to be HCMV-seronegative. All eight donors whose samples were sequenced were randomly selected healthy volunteers, three of them men and five women. The libraries were sequenced on Illumina HiSeq 2000/2500, MiSeq or NextSeq, producing 2 x 150 bp reads.

In the case of this clonotype: What antigen it recognizes has not been identified.

Findings and caveats that apply to the study as a whole: In several donors, the dominant CD3+CD56+NKG2C+ clonotypes were found to rank among the top 10 CD8+ clonotypes and to make up 1.0-7.0% of CD8+ T cells. Whether the expanded NKG2C-expressing T cell clones were specific for HCMV antigens remained unclear. Those dominant clonotypes were again the most abundant among CD3+CD56-NKG2C+ cells in a few donors, at about 28.3-60.1%.

The listed sequencing device is Illumina HiSeq 2000. 5'RACE template switching, by which a universal primer site and unique molecular identifiers were added, was used to make TCR beta cDNA libraries. cDNA synthesis was primed from the TCR beta constant segment, followed by two successive PCR amplification steps. The authors' pipeline ran thus. MIGEC was used to demultiplex reads and group reads by UMI, and MiTCR was used to assemble and quantify clonotypes. Only TCR cDNA sequences supported by at least two reads were kept to exclude erroneous sequences. The tcR package was used for downstream repertoire analysis, and clonotypes were matched between fractions using CDR3 nucleotide sequence together with V segment. VDJmatch was used to annotate antigen specificity against VDJdb, with one amino acid substitution allowed in CDR3. After TCRdb reprocessed the reads, each CDR3 protein sequence was kept as one row, without DNA. It is TCRdb's table, rather than the study itself, that gives the V and J calls and clone size. The table for this sample records 350,000 to 400,000 distinct CDR3 sequences. The leading ten clones occupy roughly 10% of the sample.

The CDR3 spans 15 residues, from the cysteine through the phenylalanine. This entry has no DNA. From the germline V gene (reference sequence), CDR1 is GTSNPN and CDR2 is SVGIG. To determine HCMV serostatus, a commercial ELISA kit was used to detect HCMV-specific IgG in serum. Ficoll density gradient centrifugation was used to isolate peripheral blood mononuclear cells from blood. What was sequenced was blood T cells: a sorted CD56 or NKG2C T cell subset, CD4+ or CD8+ T cells, or bulk PBMC T cells (not recorded which). The chain couples TRBV30 to TRBJ2-3; no DNA is available, so the TRBD1 call from TCRdb remains unchecked. The clonotype comes from a woman in her forties or fifties in good health. Donor details come from another sample of the same person, matched by shared clones. Here the CDR3 is given as CAWTRDSTSTDTQYF.